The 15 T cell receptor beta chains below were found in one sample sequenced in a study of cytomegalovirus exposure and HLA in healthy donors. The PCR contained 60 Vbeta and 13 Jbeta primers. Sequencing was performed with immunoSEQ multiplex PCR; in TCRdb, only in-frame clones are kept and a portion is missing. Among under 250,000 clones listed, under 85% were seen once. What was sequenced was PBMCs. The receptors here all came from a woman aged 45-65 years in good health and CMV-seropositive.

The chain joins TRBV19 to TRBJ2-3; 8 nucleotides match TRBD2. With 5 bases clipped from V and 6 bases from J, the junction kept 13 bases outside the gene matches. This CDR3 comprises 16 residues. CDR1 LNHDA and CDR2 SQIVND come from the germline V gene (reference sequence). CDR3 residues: CASSYGLIAGQDTQYF. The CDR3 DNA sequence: TGTGCCAGTAGTTATGGCCTGATAGCGGGGCAGGATACGCAGTATTTT. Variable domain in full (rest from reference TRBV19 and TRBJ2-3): DGGITQSPKYLFRKEGQNVTLSCEQNLNHDAMYWYRQDPGQGLRLIYYSQIVNDFQKGDIAEGYSVSREKKESFPLTVTSAQKNPTAFYLCASSYGLIAGQDTQYFGPGTRLTVL.

The CDR3 nucleotides read TGTGCCTGCCGCAGGACAGGGCGCTTAGAGACCCAGTACTTC. Translating it yields CACRRTGRLETQYF. The chain is built from TRBV30 and TRBJ2-5; TRBD1 agrees at 8 bases. The V gene end was trimmed by 6 bases and the J gene end by 4 bases; junction bases not matched to a gene: 10. Per germline, CDR1 GTSNPN and CDR2 SVGIG (reference sequence). The CDR3 consists of 14 residues.

The CDR3 sequence: CASSLAGRDIQYF. CDR3 sequence (DNA): TGTGCCAGCAGCTTGGCAGGGAGGGACATTCAGTACTTC. The chain uses TRBV5-6 and TRBJ2-4, with TRBD2 identical over 7 bases. The V gene end was trimmed by 0 bases and the J gene end by 8 bases; junction bases not matched to a gene: 2. Germline CDR1 and CDR2: SGHDT and YYEEEE. CDR3 length: 13 amino acids.

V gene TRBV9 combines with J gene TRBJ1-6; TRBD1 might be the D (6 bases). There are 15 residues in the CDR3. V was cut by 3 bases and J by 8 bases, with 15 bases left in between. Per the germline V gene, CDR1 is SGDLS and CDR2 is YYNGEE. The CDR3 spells CASSEAPQGDSPLHF. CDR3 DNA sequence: TGTGCCAGCAGCGAGGCCCCACAGGGTGATTCACCCCTCCACTTT.

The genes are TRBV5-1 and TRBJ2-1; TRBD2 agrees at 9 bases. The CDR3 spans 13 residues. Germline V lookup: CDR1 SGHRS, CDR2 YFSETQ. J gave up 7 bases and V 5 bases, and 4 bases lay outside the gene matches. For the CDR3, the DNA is TGCGCCAGCAGGGTAGCGGGGGATAATGAGCAGTTCTTC. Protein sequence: CASRVAGDNEQFF. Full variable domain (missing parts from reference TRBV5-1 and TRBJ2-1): KAGVTQTPRYLIKTRGQQVTLSCSPISGHRSVSWYQQTPGQGLQFLFEYFSETQRNKGNFPGRFSGRQFSNSRSEMNVSTLELGDSALYLCASRVAGDNEQFFGPGTRLTVL.

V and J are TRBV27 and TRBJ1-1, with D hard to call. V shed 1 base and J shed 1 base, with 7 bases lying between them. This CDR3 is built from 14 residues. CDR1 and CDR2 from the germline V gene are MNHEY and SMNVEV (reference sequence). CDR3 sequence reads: CASSLYLKNTEAFF. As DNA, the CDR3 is TGTGCCAGCAGTTTATACTTAAAGAACACTGAAGCTTTCTTT.

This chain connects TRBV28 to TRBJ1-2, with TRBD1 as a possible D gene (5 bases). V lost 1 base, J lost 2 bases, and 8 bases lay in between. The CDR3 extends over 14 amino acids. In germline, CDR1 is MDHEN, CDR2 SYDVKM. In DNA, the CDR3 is TGTGCCAGCAGTTTATTAGCAGGGAACTATGGCTACACCTTC. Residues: CASSLLAGNYGYTF.

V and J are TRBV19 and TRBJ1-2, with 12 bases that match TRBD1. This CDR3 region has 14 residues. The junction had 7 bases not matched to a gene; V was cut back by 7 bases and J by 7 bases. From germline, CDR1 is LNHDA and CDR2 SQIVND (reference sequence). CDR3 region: CASNRDRGRLGYTF. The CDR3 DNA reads TGTGCCAGTAACAGGGACAGGGGGCGACTTGGCTACACCTTC.

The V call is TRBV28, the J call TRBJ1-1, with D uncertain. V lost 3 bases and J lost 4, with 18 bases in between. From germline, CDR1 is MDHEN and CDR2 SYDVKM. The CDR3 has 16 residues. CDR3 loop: CASSFISFPVSTEAFF. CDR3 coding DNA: TGTGCCAGCAGTTTTATCTCCTTTCCGGTAAGCACTGAAGCTTTCTTT.

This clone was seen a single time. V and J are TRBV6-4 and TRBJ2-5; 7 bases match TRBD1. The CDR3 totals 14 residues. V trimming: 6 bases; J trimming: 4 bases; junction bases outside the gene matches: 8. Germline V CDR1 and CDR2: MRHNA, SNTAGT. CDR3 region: CASSRDSGGETQYF. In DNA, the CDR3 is TGTGCCAGCAGCCGGGACAGTGGGGGAGAGACCCAGTACTTC.

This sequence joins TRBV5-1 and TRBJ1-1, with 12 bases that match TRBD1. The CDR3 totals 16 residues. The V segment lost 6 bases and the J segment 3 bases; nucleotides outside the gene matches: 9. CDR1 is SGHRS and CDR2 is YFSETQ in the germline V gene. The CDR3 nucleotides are TGCGCCAGCAAGACGGGACAGGGGGCCTCAGACACTGAAGCTTTCTTT. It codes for CASKTGQGASDTEAFF.

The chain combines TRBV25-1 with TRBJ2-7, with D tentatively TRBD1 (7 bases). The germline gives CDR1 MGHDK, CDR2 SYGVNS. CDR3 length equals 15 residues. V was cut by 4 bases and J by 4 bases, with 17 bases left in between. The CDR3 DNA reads TGTGCCAGCAGTGTCCAGGGGGGCAGGGGATACGAGCAGTACTTC. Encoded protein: CASSVQGGRGYEQYF.

The CDR3, as DNA: TGCAGCGTTGACGTTAATGAAAAACTGTTTTTT. This translates into CSVDVNEKLFF. The V call is TRBV29-1, the J call TRBJ1-4; D uncertain. Trimming stripped 3 bases from V and 4 bases from J, with 3 bases between. Germline CDR1 SQVTM, CDR2 ANQGSEA. CDR3 size: 11 residues. Full variable domain (outside the CDR3, taken from reference TRBV29-1 and TRBJ1-4): SAVISQKPSRDICQRGTSLTIQCQVDSQVTMMFWYRQQPGQSLTLIATANQGSEATYESGFVIDKFPISRPNLTFSTLTVSNMSPEDSSIYLCSVDVNEKLFFGSGTQLSVL.

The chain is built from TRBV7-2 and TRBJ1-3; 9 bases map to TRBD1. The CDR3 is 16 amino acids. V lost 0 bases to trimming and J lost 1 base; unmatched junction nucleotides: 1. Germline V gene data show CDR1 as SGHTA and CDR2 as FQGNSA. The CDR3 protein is CASSLAGTGSGNTIYF. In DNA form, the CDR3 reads TGTGCCAGCAGCTTAGCAGGGACAGGGTCTGGAAACACCATATATTTT. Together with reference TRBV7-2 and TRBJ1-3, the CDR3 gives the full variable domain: GAGVSQSPSNKVTEKGKDVELRCDPISGHTALYWYRQSLGQGLEFLIYFQGNSAPDKSGLPSDRFSAERTGGSVSTLTIQRTQQEDSAVYLCASSLAGTGSGNTIYFGEGSWLTVV.

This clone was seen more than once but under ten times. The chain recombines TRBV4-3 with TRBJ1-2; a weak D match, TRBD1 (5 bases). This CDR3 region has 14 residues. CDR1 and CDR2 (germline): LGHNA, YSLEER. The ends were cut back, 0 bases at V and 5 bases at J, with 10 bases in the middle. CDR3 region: CASSQDPGPYGYTF. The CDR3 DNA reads TGCGCCAGCAGCCAAGATCCAGGGCCTTATGGCTACACCTTC.